The next 10 T cell receptor beta chains were all read from a single sample in a study of blood T cells in healthy people across ages. The authors ran a second PCR of about 7 to 11 cycles using a sample-barcoded 5' primer and a J-beta primer mix. TCRdb re-called the 5' RACE reads with MiXCR, one entry per CDR3 protein. The table records roughly 1.7 million distinct CDR3 sequences, 30% to 40% of them present only once. Sequencing was performed on blood. The receptor source for this set is a woman under 40 in good health.

This clonotype was detected only a few times. This chain joins TRBV7-7 and TRBJ2-3, with D hard to call. CDR3 length: 15 residues. Deletions cut 1 base from V and 1 base from J, with 9 bases between. CDR1 and CDR2 from the germline V gene are SSHAT and FNYEAQ (reference sequence). CDR3 DNA: TGTGCCAGCAGCTTAGGGAGTCCCCGCACAGATACGCAGTATTTT. Amino acid sequence: CASSLGSPRTDTQYF. The variable domain in full, completed from reference TRBV7-7 and TRBJ2-3, reads GAGVSQSPRYKVTKRGQDVTLRCDPISSHATLYWYQQALGQGPEFLTYFNYEAQPDKSGLPSDRFSAERPEGSISTLTIQRTEQRDSAMYRCASSLGSPRTDTQYFGPGTRLTVL.

The chain links TRBV6-2 or TRBV6-3 to TRBJ2-5; 11 bases are shared with TRBD2. This CDR3 has 18 residues. Trimming at V came to 6 bases and at J to 4 bases, leaving 16 bases not matched to a gene. CDR1 is MNHEY, CDR2 SVGEGT, per germline. CDR3 loop: CASRLHLLAGVGGETQYF. CDR3 coding DNA: TGTGCCAGCAGACTCCATCTACTAGCGGGAGTTGGTGGAGAGACCCAGTACTTC.

V is TRBV20-1 and J is TRBJ2-7; either TRBD1 or TRBD2 may fit D (5 bases each). Per germline, CDR1 DFQATT and CDR2 SNEGSKA (reference sequence). The CDR3 covers 14 residues. The V and J ends lost 2 bases and 2 bases respectively, with 13 bases between them. The CDR3 bases are TGCAGTGCTAGAATGTCCAGGGAGACCTACGAGCAGTACTTC. This codes for CSARMSRETYEQYF.

This chain's CDR3 is CATSVVAGGIGEQFF. The CDR3, as DNA: TGTGCCACCAGTGTAGTAGCGGGAGGGATAGGTGAGCAGTTCTTC. The gene calls are TRBV24-1 and TRBJ2-1, with TRBD2 identical over 11 bases. Germline V gene lookup returns CDR1 KGHDR and CDR2 SFDVKD. Germline trimming cut 5 bases from V and 9 bases from J; bases unmatched to any gene: 8. The CDR3 has 15 residues.

The chain combines TRBV7-6 with TRBJ2-5; 8 nucleotides match TRBD2. Per the germline V gene, CDR1 is SGHVS and CDR2 is FNYEAQ. V trimming: 3 bases; J trimming: 1 base; junction bases outside the gene matches: 13. The CDR3 loop spans 18 amino acids. The CDR3 loop reads CASSLGRKGSGVQETQYF. The CDR3 coding sequence is TGTGCCAGCAGCTTGGGGAGGAAAGGTAGCGGGGTCCAAGAGACCCAGTACTTC.

This clonotype appeared once. The chain uses TRBV18 and TRBJ2-5; D perhaps matches TRBD1 (6 bases). Trimming removed 8 bases from V and 2 bases from J, with 12 bases in between. The germline gives CDR1 KGHSH, CDR2 LQKENI. The CDR3 extends over 13 amino acids. Here the CDR3 DNA reads TGTGCCAGCCCACTCGGACAGCAAGAGACCCAGTACTTC. As protein: CASPLGQQETQYF.

This chain connects TRBV11-2 to TRBJ2-3; TRBD1 matches 8 bases. J was trimmed by 3 bases and V by 1 base; bases with no gene match: 6. The CDR3 has 16 amino acids. Germline V gene data show CDR1 as SGHAT and CDR2 as FQNNGV. Written as DNA, the CDR3 is TGTGCCAGCAGCTTAGGGGTGACAGGGGTGACAGATACGCAGTATTTT. Translation gives CASSLGVTGVTDTQYF.

This clonotype was counted between two and nine times. The gene calls are TRBV6-1 and TRBJ2-3, with TRBD2 as a possible D gene (6 bases). Trimming removed 8 bases at V and 9 bases at J, with 18 bases between. Per the germline V gene, CDR1 is MNHNS and CDR2 is SASEGT. This CDR3 has 13 amino acids. Here the CDR3 reads CASSLNGRDTQYF. The CDR3 region has the DNA TGTGCCAGCTCACTAAACGGGAGAGACACGCAGTATTTT.

The table lists this clonotype with many counts. This sequence joins TRBV5-1 and TRBJ1-1; no definite D call. The CDR3 sequence is 15 residues long. CDR1 SGHRS and CDR2 YFSETQ come from the germline V gene. V was pared by 0 bases and J by 0 bases, with 9 bases between. The CDR3 sequence: CASSLVPGLNTEAFF. CDR3 sequence (DNA): TGCGCCAGCAGCTTGGTACCCGGATTGAACACTGAAGCTTTCTTT.

There are many counts of this clonotype. V is TRBV27 and J is TRBJ1-2; D not resolved. CDR3 length: 14 amino acids. Germline V gene data show CDR1 as MNHEY and CDR2 as SMNVEV (reference sequence). Trimming left V 5 bases short and J 6 bases short, with 16 bases between. The CDR3 region has the DNA TGTGCCAGCAGTCAGTCCTTAAATGTCAATGGCTACACCTTC. Residues: CASSQSLNVNGYTF.